This entry concerns a single T cell receptor beta chain. These data are taken from a study of technical replicates of blood from a handful of donors. The V gene end was trimmed by 4 bases and the J gene end by 8 bases; junction bases not matched to a gene: 6. Germline CDR1 LNHDA, CDR2 SQIVND (reference sequence). CDR3 length: 14 amino acids. Measured with immunoSEQ multiplex PCR; TCRdb has only the in-frame clones, and not every one. The repertoire includes about 84,000 clones, roughly 98% of them detected once, and approximately 0.14% sits in the top ten. The sample taken for sequencing was T cells isolated from PBMCs. The rearrangement joins TRBV19 to TRBJ2-4, with 9 bases identical to TRBD1. The TCR was taken from a human donor in good health. This chain's CDR3 is CASSTTGQGHIQYF. The DNA for the CDR3 is TGTGCCAGTAGTACCACGGGACAGGGACACATTCAGTACTTC.